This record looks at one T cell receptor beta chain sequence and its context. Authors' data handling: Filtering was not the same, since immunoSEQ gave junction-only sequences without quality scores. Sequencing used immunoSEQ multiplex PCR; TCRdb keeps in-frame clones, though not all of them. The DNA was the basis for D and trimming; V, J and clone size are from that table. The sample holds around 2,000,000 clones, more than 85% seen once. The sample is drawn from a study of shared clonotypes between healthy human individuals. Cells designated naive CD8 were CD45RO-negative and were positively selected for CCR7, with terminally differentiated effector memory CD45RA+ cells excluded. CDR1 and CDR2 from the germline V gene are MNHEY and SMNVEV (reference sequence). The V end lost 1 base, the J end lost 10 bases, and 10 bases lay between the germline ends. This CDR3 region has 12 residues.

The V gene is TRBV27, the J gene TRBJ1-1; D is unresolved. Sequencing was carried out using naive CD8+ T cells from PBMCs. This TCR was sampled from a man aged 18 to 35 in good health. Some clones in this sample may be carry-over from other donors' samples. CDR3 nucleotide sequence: TGTGCCAGCAGTTTATTAGGTTTACCAGCTTTCTTT. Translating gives CASSLLGLPAFF.